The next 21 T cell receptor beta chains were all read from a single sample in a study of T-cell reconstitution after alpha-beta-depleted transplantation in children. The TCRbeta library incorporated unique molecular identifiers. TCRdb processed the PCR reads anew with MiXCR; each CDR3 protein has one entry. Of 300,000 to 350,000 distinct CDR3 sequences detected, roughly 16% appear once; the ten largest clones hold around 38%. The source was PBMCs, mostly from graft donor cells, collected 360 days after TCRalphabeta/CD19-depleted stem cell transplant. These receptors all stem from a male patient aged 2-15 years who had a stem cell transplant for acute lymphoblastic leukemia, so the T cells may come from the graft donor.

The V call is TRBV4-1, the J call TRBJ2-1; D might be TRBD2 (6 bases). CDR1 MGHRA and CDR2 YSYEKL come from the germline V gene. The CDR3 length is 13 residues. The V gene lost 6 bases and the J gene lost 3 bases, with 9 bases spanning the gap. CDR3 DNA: TGCGCCAGCAGGGGACTGCGCTACAATGAGCAGTTCTTC. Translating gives CASRGLRYNEQFF.

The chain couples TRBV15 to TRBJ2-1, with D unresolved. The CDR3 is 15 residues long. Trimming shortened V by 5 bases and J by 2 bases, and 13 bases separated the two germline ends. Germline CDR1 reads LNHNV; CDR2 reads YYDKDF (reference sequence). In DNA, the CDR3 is TGTGCCACCAGCCAGGCAGCGACCACCTACAATGAGCAGTTCTTC. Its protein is CATSQAATTYNEQFF.

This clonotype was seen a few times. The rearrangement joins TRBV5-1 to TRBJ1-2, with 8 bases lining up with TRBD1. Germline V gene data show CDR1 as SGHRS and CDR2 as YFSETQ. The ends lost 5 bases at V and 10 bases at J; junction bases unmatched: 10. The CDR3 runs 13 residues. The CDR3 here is CASRGQDANPYTF. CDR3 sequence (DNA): TGCGCCAGCAGGGGACAGGACGCCAACCCCTACACCTTC.

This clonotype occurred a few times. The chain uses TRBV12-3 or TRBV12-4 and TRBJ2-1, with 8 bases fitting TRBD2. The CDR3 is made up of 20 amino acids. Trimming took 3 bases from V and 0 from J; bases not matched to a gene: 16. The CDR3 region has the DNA TGTGCCAGCAGTTTTGAGAAGCTAGCGGGCGTACCGAGCTCCTACAATGAGCAGTTCTTC. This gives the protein CASSFEKLAGVPSSYNEQFF.

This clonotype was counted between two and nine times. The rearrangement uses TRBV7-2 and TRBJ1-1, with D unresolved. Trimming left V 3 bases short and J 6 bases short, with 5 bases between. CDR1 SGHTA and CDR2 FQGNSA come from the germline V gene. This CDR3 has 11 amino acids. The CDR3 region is CASSLWAEAFF. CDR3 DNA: TGTGCCAGCAGCTTGTGGGCTGAAGCTTTCTTT.

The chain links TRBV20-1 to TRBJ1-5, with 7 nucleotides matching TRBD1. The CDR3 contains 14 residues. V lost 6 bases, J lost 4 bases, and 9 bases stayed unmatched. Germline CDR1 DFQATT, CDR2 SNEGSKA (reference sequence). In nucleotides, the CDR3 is TGCAGTGCGAACTGGCAGGGGGGGAATCAGCCCCAGCATTTT. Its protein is CSANWQGGNQPQHF.

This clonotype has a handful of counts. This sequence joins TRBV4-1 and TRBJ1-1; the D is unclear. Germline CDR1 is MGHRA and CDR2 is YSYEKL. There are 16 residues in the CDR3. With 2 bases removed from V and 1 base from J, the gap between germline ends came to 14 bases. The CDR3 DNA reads TGCGCCAGCAGCCAACCTCGGGAGTGGAGGAACACTGAAGCTTTCTTT. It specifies CASSQPREWRNTEAFF.

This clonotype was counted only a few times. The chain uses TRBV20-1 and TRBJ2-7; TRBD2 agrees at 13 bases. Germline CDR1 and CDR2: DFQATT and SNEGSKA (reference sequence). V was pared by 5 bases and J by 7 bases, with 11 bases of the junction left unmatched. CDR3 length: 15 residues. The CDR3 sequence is CSARLAGGSRGEQYF. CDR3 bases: TGCAGTGCTCGACTAGCGGGAGGATCAAGGGGGGAGCAGTACTTC.

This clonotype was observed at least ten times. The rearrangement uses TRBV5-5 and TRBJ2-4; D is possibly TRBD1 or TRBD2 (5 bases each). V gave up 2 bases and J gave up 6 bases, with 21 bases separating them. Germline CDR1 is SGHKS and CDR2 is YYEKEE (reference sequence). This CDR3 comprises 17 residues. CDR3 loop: CASSFRGPSQPSNIQYF. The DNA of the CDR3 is TGTGCCAGCAGCTTCCGGGGCCCTTCCCAGCCTTCAAACATTCAGTACTTC.

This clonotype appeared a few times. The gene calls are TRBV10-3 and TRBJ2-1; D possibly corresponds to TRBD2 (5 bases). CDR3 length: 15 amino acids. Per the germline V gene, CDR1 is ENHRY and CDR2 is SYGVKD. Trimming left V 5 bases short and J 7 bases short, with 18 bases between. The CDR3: CAISFAGPFGNEQFF. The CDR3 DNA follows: TGTGCCATCAGTTTTGCGGGCCCCTTCGGGAATGAGCAGTTCTTC.

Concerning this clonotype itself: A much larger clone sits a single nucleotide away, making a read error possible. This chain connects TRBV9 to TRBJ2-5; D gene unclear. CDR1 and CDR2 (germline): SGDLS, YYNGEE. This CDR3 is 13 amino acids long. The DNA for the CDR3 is TGTGCCAGCGGCGTTGGCGTCCAAGAGACCCAGTACTTC. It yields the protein CASGVGVQETQYF.

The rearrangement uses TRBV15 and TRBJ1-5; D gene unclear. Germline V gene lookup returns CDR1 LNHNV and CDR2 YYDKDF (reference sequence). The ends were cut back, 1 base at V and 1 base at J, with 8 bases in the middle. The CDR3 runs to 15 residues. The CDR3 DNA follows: TGTGCCACCAGCAGAGGGTCCCCAAGCAATCAGCCCCAGCATTTT. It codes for CATSRGSPSNQPQHF.

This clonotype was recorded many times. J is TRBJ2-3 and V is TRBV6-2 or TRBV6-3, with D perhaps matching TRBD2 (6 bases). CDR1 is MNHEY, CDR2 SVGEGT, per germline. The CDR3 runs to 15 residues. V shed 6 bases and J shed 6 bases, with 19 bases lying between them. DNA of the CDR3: TGTGCCAGCAGGCCGGGACTCTTTCCCGGGGATACGCAGTATTTT. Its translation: CASRPGLFPGDTQYF.

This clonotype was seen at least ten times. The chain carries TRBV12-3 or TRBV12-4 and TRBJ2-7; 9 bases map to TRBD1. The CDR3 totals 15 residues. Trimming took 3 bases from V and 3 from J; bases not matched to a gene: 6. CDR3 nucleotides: TGTGCCAGCAGTTTGAAGACAGGGGGAAGCTACGAGCAGTACTTC. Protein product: CASSLKTGGSYEQYF.

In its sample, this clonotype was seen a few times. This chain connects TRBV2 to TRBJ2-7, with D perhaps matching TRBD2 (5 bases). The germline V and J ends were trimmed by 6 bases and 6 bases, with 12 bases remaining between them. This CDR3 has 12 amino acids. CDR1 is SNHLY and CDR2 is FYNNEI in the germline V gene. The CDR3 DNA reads TGTGCCAGCAGCCGCGGGTTATCCGAGCAGTACTTC. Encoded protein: CASSRGLSEQYF.

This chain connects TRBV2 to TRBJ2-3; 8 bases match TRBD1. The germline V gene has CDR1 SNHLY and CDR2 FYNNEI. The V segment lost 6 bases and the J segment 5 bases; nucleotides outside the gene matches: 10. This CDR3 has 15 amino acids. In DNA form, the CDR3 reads TGTGCCAGCAGCCCTTTAGGACAGGGCATAGATACGCAGTATTTT. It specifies CASSPLGQGIDTQYF.

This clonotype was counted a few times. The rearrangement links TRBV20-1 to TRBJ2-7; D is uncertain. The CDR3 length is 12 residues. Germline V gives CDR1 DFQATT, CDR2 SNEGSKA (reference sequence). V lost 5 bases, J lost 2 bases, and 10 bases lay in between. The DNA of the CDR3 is TGCAGTGCTGCTCCACCCCCCTACGAGCAGTACTTC. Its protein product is CSAAPPPYEQYF.

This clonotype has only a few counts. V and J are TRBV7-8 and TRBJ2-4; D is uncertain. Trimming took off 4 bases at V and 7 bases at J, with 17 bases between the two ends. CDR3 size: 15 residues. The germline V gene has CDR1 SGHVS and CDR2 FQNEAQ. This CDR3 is CASSSSWGRSNIQYF. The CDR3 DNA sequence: TGTGCCAGCAGCTCATCTTGGGGTCGCAGCAACATTCAGTACTTC.

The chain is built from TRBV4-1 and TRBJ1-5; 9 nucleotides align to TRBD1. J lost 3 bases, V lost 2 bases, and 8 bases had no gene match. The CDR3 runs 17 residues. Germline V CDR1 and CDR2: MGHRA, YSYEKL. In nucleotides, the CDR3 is TGCGCCAGCAGCCAACCTACAGGGGGCAAGGCCAATCAGCCCCAGCATTTT. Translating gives CASSQPTGGKANQPQHF.

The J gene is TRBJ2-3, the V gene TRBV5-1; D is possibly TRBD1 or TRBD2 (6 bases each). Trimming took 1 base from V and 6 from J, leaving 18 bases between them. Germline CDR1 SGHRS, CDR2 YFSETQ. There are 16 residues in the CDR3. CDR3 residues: CASSLNTGGTMDTQYF. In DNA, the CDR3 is TGCGCCAGCAGCTTGAATACGGGCGGGACAATGGATACGCAGTATTTT. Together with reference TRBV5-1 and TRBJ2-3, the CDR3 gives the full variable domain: KAGVTQTPRYLIKTRGQQVTLSCSPISGHRSVSWYQQTPGQGLQFLFEYFSETQRNKGNFPGRFSGRQFSNSRSEMNVSTLELGDSALYLCASSLNTGGTMDTQYFGPGTRLTVL.

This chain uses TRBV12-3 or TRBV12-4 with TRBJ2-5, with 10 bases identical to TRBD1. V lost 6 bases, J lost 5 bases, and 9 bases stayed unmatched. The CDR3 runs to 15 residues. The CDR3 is CASSYPGQGQETQYF. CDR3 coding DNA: TGTGCCAGCAGCTACCCGGGACAGGGGCAGGAGACCCAGTACTTC.